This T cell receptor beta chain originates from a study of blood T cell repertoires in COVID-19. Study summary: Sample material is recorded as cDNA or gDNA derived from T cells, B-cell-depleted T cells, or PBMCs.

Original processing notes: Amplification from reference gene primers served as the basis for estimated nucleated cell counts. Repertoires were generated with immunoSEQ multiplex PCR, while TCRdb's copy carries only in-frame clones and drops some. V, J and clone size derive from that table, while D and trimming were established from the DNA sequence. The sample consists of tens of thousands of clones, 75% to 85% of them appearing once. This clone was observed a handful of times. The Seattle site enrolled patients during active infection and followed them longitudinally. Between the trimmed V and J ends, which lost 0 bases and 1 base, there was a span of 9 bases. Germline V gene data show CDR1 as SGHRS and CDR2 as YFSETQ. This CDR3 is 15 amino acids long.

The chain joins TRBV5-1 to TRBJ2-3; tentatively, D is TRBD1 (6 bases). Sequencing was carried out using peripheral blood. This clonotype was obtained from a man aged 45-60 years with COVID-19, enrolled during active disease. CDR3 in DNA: TGCGCCAGCAGCTTGGAACAGGGAGGCACAGATACGCAGTATTTT. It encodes CASSLEQGGTDTQYF.